Reported below is one T cell receptor (beta chain). The record originates from a study of blood T cell repertoires in COVID-19. In the study overall: From T cells, B-cell-depleted T cells, or PBMCs came the material, which was cDNA or gDNA.

In the authors' workflow: Scientists estimated how many nucleated cells there were by amplifying reference gene primers. Some clones are missing from TCRdb's copy, which holds only in-frame ones; the method was immunoSEQ multiplex PCR. Clone size and the V and J calls come from that table; the DNA yielded D and trimming. The sample lists roughly 300,000 clones; more than 80% were seen once. Losses at the gene ends were 4 bases for V and 4 bases for J; bases not matched to a gene: 3. The germline gives CDR1 SGHRS, CDR2 YFSETQ. This CDR3 is built from 14 residues. Researchers sorted participants into cohorts using their self-reported clinical history. Recovered Cohort 3 donors showed two negative PCRs, clearance, or symptom resolution.

The sequenced sample was PBMCs or T cells enriched from blood (not recorded which). The sequence derives from a woman between 25 and 40 years old who had recovered from COVID-19. The chain links TRBV5-1 to TRBJ2-2, with 8 bases matching TRBD1. CDR3 in DNA: TGCGCCAGCAGCCCCGACAGGGGCACCGGGGAGCTGTTTTTT. This sequence encodes CASSPDRGTGELFF.